This T cell receptor (beta chain) was sequenced for a study of blood T cell repertoires in COVID-19. Across the whole study: Whether acute or convalescent, the COVID-19 samples came from the United States, Italy and Spain. In each case, the material was cDNA or gDNA derived from T cells, B-cell-depleted T cells, or PBMCs.

Seattle patients were enrolled during active infection and followed longitudinally. The protocol was immunoSEQ multiplex PCR, while the TCRdb copy is restricted to in-frame clones and leaves out a portion. Here the sample spans 25,000 to 30,000 clones, 80% to 90% being singletons. V was pared by 9 bases and J by 3 bases, with 19 bases between. Germline V gene sequence: CDR1 MGHRA, CDR2 YSYEKL. The CDR3 loop spans 15 amino acids. The sequence came from a woman of 80 years or more with COVID-19, enrolled during active disease. This chain connects TRBV4-1 to TRBJ2-3, with D possibly being TRBD1 (5 bases). Sequenced sample: peripheral blood. DNA for the CDR3: TGCGCCAGTTCCCTCGAAGGGGTGGCTACAGATACGCAGTATTTT. Encoded protein: CASSLEGVATDTQYF.